This is a list of T cell receptor beta chains from one sample in a study of post-analysis software for immune sequencing data. TCRdb used MiXCR to reprocess the PCR reads, holding one entry per CDR3 protein. The sample lists more than 450,000 distinct CDR3 sequences; around a third were seen once. The sample comprised blood. The receptor set was obtained from a girl aged 2-17 years with multiple sclerosis. The CDR3 runs from the conserved cysteine through the conserved F or W. D genes are given only for firm matches. Rows give clone size only sometimes, using once, few, many, or a class for an expanded clone.

j_gene: TRBJ2-4; abundance: NA; v_gene: TRBV5-1; d_gene: NA; CDR3aa: CASSSGTQAKNIQYF; CDR3nt: TGCGCCAGCAGCTCCGGGACTCAGGCCAAAAACATTCAGTACTTC
j_gene: TRBJ2-5; abundance: NA; v_gene: TRBV6-1; d_gene: TRBD2; CDR3aa: CASRRLAGVPQETQYF; CDR3nt: TGTGCCAGCAGGCGGCTAGCGGGGGTACCCCAAGAGACCCAGTACTTC
j_gene: TRBJ2-3; abundance: NA; v_gene: TRBV5-1; d_gene: NA; CDR3aa: CASSLGGAIASSTDTQYF; CDR3nt: TGCGCCAGCAGCTTGGGAGGTGCGATCGCCTCTAGCACAGATACGCAGTATTTT
j_gene: TRBJ2-5; abundance: NA; v_gene: TRBV27; d_gene: NA; CDR3aa: CASSSTPGPHHHQETQYF; CDR3nt: TGTGCCAGCAGTTCGACTCCGGGACCCCATCATCACCAAGAGACCCAGTACTTC
j_gene: TRBJ2-3; abundance: NA; v_gene: TRBV5-1; d_gene: TRBD2; CDR3aa: CASSLPPAGITDTQYF; CDR3nt: TGCGCCAGCAGCTTACCTCCAGCGGGAATCACAGATACGCAGTATTTT
j_gene: TRBJ1-1; abundance: NA; v_gene: TRBV4-1; d_gene: NA; CDR3aa: CASSQGLWGAEAFF; CDR3nt: TGCGCCAGCAGCCAAGGATTATGGGGCGCTGAAGCTTTCTTT
j_gene: TRBJ2-7; abundance: NA; v_gene: TRBV18; d_gene: TRBD1; CDR3aa: CASSSGTEPPYEQYF; CDR3nt: TGTGCCAGCTCATCCGGGACAGAGCCTCCCTACGAGCAGTACTTC
j_gene: TRBJ1-1; abundance: few; v_gene: TRBV20-1; d_gene: TRBD1; CDR3aa: CSATDRKAFF; CDR3nt: TGCAGTGCGACGGACAGGAAAGCTTTCTTT
j_gene: TRBJ2-7; abundance: many; v_gene: TRBV20-1; d_gene: TRBD2; CDR3aa: CSAFPPSGAYEQYF; CDR3nt: TGCAGTGCTTTCCCCCCAAGCGGGGCCTACGAGCAGTACTTC
j_gene: TRBJ2-3; abundance: NA; v_gene: TRBV11-2; d_gene: NA; CDR3aa: CASSFAGAADTQYF; CDR3nt: TGTGCCAGCAGCTTTGCGGGGGCAGCGGATACGCAGTATTTT
j_gene: TRBJ2-1; abundance: many; v_gene: TRBV6-5; d_gene: NA; CDR3aa: CASSLLDDRITYNEQFF; CDR3nt: TGTGCCAGCAGTTTACTCGACGACAGAATCACCTACAATGAGCAGTTCTTC
j_gene: TRBJ2-2; abundance: NA; v_gene: TRBV10-3; d_gene: NA; CDR3aa: CAIMDSPNTGELFF; CDR3nt: TGTGCCATCATGGATAGCCCGAACACCGGGGAGCTGTTTTTT
j_gene: TRBJ1-2; abundance: few; v_gene: TRBV7-9; d_gene: NA; CDR3aa: CASSGENYGYTF; CDR3nt: TGTGCCAGCAGCGGGGAAAACTATGGCTACACCTTC
j_gene: TRBJ2-3; abundance: NA; v_gene: TRBV27; d_gene: NA; CDR3aa: CASSLSASYTDTQYF; CDR3nt: TGTGCCAGCAGTTTATCGGCCAGCTACACAGATACGCAGTATTTT
j_gene: TRBJ2-1; abundance: NA; v_gene: TRBV20-1; d_gene: NA; CDR3aa: CSAMSGLYRNEQFF; CDR3nt: TGCAGTGCGATGAGCGGACTCTATAGGAATGAGCAGTTCTTC
j_gene: TRBJ2-1; abundance: NA; v_gene: TRBV5-5; d_gene: TRBD2; CDR3aa: CASSLTSGGAVQSYNEQFF; CDR3nt: TGTGCCAGCAGCTTGACTAGCGGGGGGGCGGTCCAGTCCTACAATGAGCAGTTCTTC